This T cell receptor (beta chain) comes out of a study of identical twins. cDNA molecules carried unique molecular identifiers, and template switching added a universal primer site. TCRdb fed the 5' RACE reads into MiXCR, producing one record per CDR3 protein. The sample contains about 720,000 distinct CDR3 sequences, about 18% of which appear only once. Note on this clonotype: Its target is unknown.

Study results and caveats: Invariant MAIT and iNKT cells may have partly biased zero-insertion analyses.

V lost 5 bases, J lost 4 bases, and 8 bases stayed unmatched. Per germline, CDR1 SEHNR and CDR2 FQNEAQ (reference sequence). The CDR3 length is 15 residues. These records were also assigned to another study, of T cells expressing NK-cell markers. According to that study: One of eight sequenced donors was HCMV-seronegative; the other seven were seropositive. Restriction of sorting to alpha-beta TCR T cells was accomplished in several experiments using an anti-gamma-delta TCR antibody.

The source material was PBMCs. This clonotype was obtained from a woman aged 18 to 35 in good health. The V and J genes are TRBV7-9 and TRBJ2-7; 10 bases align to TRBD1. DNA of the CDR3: TGTGCCAGCAGCGGTGGCCGGGACAGGGGTTACGAGCAGTACTTC. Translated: CASSGGRDRGYEQYF.